The rows below give T cell receptor beta chains drawn from one sample of a study of T-cell reconstitution after alpha-beta-depleted transplantation in children. TCRdb re-called the PCR reads with MiXCR, one entry per CDR3 protein. Of about 500,000 distinct CDR3 sequences listed, around a third were seen once; the top ten hold around 2.5%. The specimen was PBMCs from the stem cell graft donor, collected from the stem cell graft. All receptors come from a human donor who donated a stem cell graft to a child with aplastic anemia. Each CDR3 is given with its conserved first and last residue. Each record gives: V gene, clone size, J gene, CDR3 protein. Where a row states a size, it is once, few, many or the class of an expanded clone; other rows omit it.

V gene: TRBV29-1; clone size: .; J gene: TRBJ2-2; CDR3 protein: CSVDGGGTGELFF
V gene: TRBV15; clone size: few; J gene: TRBJ1-5; CDR3 protein: CATSSTGGNQPQHF
V gene: TRBV30; clone size: .; J gene: TRBJ2-5; CDR3 protein: CAWSPHRIGQPQETQYF
V gene: TRBV12-3/TRBV12-4; clone size: few; J gene: TRBJ2-5; CDR3 protein: CASSVGGETQYF
V gene: TRBV15; clone size: .; J gene: TRBJ2-3; CDR3 protein: CATSRDVGPGGDTQYF
V gene: TRBV5-1; clone size: .; J gene: TRBJ1-1; CDR3 protein: CASSQDRARWTEAFF
V gene: TRBV5-1; clone size: once; J gene: TRBJ2-3; CDR3 protein: CASSPQPLAATDTQYF
V gene: TRBV2; clone size: .; J gene: TRBJ2-5; CDR3 protein: CASTLSGTSRLETQYF
V gene: TRBV5-1; clone size: .; J gene: TRBJ2-7; CDR3 protein: CASSLVPGASYEQYF
V gene: TRBV6-1; clone size: few; J gene: TRBJ1-1; CDR3 protein: CASSESVSSFGFF
V gene: TRBV7-2; clone size: .; J gene: TRBJ1-2; CDR3 protein: CASSWGWTGVYGYTF
V gene: TRBV6-5; clone size: .; J gene: TRBJ1-4; CDR3 protein: CASSYSGSTNEKLFF
V gene: TRBV6-2/TRBV6-3; clone size: .; J gene: TRBJ2-5; CDR3 protein: CASSYRDRATTQYF
V gene: TRBV12-3/TRBV12-4; clone size: .; J gene: TRBJ2-7; CDR3 protein: CASSSRTYEQYF
V gene: TRBV19; clone size: .; J gene: TRBJ2-1; CDR3 protein: CASSGPGLGLDEQFF
V gene: TRBV7-2; clone size: few; J gene: TRBJ2-7; CDR3 protein: CASSLEGREGSYEQYF
V gene: TRBV12-3/TRBV12-4; clone size: .; J gene: TRBJ1-2; CDR3 protein: CASSLGSQPYGYTF
V gene: TRBV11-2; clone size: .; J gene: TRBJ1-1; CDR3 protein: CASSFRMAVEAFF
V gene: TRBV6-6; clone size: .; J gene: TRBJ1-1; CDR3 protein: CASRGEKNTEAFF
V gene: TRBV14; clone size: .; J gene: TRBJ2-1; CDR3 protein: CASSQLTGLGGYYNEQFF
V gene: TRBV7-2; clone size: .; J gene: TRBJ2-7; CDR3 protein: CASSPAVRYEQYF
V gene: TRBV7-3; clone size: .; J gene: TRBJ2-1; CDR3 protein: CASSLTTRTSFNEQFF
V gene: TRBV12-3/TRBV12-4; clone size: .; J gene: TRBJ1-6; CDR3 protein: CASSLSAGGNSPLHF
V gene: TRBV29-1; clone size: few; J gene: TRBJ2-3; CDR3 protein: CSVDRSQGLDTQYF
V gene: TRBV7-9; clone size: .; J gene: TRBJ2-5; CDR3 protein: CASSSPGRPMETQYF
V gene: TRBV20-1; clone size: few; J gene: TRBJ2-7; CDR3 protein: CSARTRSSYEQYF
V gene: TRBV29-1; clone size: .; J gene: TRBJ1-2; CDR3 protein: CSVGGVDYGYTF
V gene: TRBV12-3/TRBV12-4; clone size: .; J gene: TRBJ2-3; CDR3 protein: CASQRGGRADTQYF
V gene: TRBV28; clone size: few; J gene: TRBJ2-3; CDR3 protein: CASSLSSGRAGSTDTQYF
V gene: TRBV7-2; clone size: .; J gene: TRBJ1-1; CDR3 protein: CASSLDLGELNTEAFF
V gene: TRBV11-2; clone size: .; J gene: TRBJ2-1; CDR3 protein: CASSLIQGHYNEQFF
V gene: TRBV12-3/TRBV12-4; clone size: .; J gene: TRBJ2-2; CDR3 protein: CASTGGGLAGPGELFF
V gene: TRBV20-1; clone size: few; J gene: TRBJ2-3; CDR3 protein: CSARDSLTDTQYF
V gene: TRBV12-3/TRBV12-4; clone size: .; J gene: TRBJ2-7; CDR3 protein: CASSASGGGVYEQYF
V gene: TRBV14; clone size: .; J gene: TRBJ2-1; CDR3 protein: CASSQDSGSINEQFF
V gene: TRBV5-1; clone size: .; J gene: TRBJ1-1; CDR3 protein: CASSFTPGTGTTEAFF
V gene: TRBV25-1; clone size: .; J gene: TRBJ2-5; CDR3 protein: CASSDRLGRIFQETQYF
V gene: TRBV20-1; clone size: few; J gene: TRBJ1-2; CDR3 protein: CSARKREDGYGYTF
V gene: TRBV7-2; clone size: many; J gene: TRBJ2-2; CDR3 protein: CASSLAPGELFF
V gene: TRBV4-3; clone size: .; J gene: TRBJ1-4; CDR3 protein: CASSQDGGTNEKLFF
V gene: TRBV6-1; clone size: few; J gene: TRBJ2-2; CDR3 protein: CASRNIRNTGELFF
V gene: TRBV7-2; clone size: .; J gene: TRBJ1-1; CDR3 protein: CASSYRVGLVLTEAFF
V gene: TRBV11-2; clone size: .; J gene: TRBJ1-1; CDR3 protein: CASSYHRGLNTEAFF
V gene: TRBV9; clone size: .; J gene: TRBJ2-5; CDR3 protein: CASSVDGRETQYF
V gene: TRBV20-1; clone size: .; J gene: TRBJ2-3; CDR3 protein: CSARSQGAQDTQYF
V gene: TRBV29-1; clone size: .; J gene: TRBJ2-1; CDR3 protein: CSVEGRGGYNEQFF
V gene: TRBV3-1; clone size: .; J gene: TRBJ1-3; CDR3 protein: CASSLRVGVGNTIYF
V gene: TRBV7-8; clone size: few; J gene: TRBJ2-3; CDR3 protein: CASSLGLQKSTDTQYF